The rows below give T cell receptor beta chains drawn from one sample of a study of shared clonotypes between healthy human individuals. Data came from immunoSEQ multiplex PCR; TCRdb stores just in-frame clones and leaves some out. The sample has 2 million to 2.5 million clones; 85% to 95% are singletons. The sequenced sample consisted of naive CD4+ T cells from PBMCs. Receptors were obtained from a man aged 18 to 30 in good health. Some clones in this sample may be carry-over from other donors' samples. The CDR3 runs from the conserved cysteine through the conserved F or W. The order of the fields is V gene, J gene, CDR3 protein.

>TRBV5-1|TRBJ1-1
CASSFVLGDTEAFF
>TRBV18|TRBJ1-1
CASSPGRGTEAFF
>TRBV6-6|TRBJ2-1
CASSFTSGSYNEQFF
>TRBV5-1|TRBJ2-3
CASAPGLAGSTDTQYF
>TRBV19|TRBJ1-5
CASSIGSGQPQHF
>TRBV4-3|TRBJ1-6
CASSQGGQGNNSPLHF
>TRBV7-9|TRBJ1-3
CASVLNLGNTIYF
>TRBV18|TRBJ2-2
CASSRTALSRTGELFF
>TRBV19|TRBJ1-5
CASTLEPYSNQPQHF
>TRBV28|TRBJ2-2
CASSSWTGTNTGELFF
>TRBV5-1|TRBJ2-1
CASSFDRGLGNEQFF
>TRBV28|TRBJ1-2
CASRSGGARASGYTF
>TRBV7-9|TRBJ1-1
CASRAGPNTEAFF
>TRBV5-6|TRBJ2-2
CASSSHLAGATGELFF
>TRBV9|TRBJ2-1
CASSVGDEGPTGEQFF
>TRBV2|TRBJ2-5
CAGGRRLQETQYF